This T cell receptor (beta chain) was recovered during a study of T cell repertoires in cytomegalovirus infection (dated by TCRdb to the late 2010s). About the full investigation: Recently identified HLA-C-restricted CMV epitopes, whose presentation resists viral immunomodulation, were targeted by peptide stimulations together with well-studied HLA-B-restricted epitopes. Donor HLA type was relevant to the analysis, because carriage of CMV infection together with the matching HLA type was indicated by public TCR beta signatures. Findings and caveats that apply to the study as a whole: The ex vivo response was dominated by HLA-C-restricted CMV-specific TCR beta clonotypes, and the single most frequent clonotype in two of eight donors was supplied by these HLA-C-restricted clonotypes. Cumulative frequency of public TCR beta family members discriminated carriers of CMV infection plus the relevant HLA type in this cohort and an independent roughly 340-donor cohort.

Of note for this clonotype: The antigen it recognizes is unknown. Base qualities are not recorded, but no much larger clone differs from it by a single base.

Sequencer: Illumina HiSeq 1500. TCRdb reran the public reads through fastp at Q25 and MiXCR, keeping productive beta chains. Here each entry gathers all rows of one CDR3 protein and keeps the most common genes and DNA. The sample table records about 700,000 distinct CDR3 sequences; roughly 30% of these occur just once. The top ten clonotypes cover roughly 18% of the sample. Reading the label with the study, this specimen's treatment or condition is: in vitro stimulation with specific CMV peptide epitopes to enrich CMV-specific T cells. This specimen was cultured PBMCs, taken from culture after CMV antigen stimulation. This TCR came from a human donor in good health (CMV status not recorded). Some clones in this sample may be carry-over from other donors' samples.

The CDR3 protein: CASSSYRGTYNEQFF. Here is the DNA: TGTGCCAGCAGCTCGTACAGGGGCACCTACAATGAGCAGTTCTTC. The chain is made from TRBV7-2 and TRBJ2-1; a stretch of 7 junction bases matches TRBD1. Spanning cysteine to phenylalanine, the CDR3 consists of 15 amino acids. Only the CDR3 part of the read is kept: 45 bases, read in frame from the first base. CDR1 SGHTA and CDR2 FQGNSA are derived from the germline V gene. V is trimmed back by 4 bases and J by 2 bases, and the junction contains 5 bases that no gene match accounts for.